This T cell receptor (beta chain) was captured by sequencing in a study of cytotoxic CD8 clonotypes in ibrutinib-treated CLL. Study-level background: Across samples, productive templates numbered approximately 260,000 and productive rearrangements reached 80,000 to 95,000 on average.

Broader study findings: Sustained-remission and progressing patients had different sampling times. On treatment, the uncommon public clonotypes contracted or remained stable.

The germline CDR1 and CDR2 sequences are SGHTA and FQGTGA. The J segment lost 7 bases and the V segment lost 5 bases, leaving 14 bases of the junction unmatched. CDR3 length: 16 amino acids. Assay: immunoSEQ multiplex PCR; the TCRdb copy retains only in-frame clones and omits some. The sample records some 170,000 clones, about 88% being singletons. About this clone itself: Its cognate antigen is unknown.

This chain links TRBV7-3 with TRBJ2-1; 7 bases align to TRBD1. The source is a human donor with chronic lymphocytic leukemia. The specimen comprised PBMCs, sampled at disease progression, from a patient treated with ibrutinib. The CDR3 is CASSLTRTGGLNEQFF. For the CDR3, the DNA is TGTGCCAGCAGCCTCACACGGACAGGAGGCTTGAATGAGCAGTTCTTC.